The 24 T cell receptor beta chains in this list originate from one sample, sequenced in a study of T cell changes during pregnancy in multiple sclerosis. Clones were read by immunoSEQ multiplex PCR, and TCRdb kept only the in-frame ones, dropping some. The sample has about 31,000 clones; about nine tenths are singletons. The source material was CD8+ T cells from peripheral blood mononuclear cells, sampled in the first trimester of pregnancy. The receptors here all came from a female donor with multiple sclerosis, enrolled in a pregnancy study.

This clone has a handful of counts. This rearrangement joins TRBV30 to TRBJ2-2, with 9 bases lining up with TRBD1. CDR1 and CDR2 (germline): GTSNPN, SVGIG (reference sequence). The CDR3 is made up of 15 amino acids. Unmatched junction bases numbered 9, after V lost 4 bases and J lost 6 bases. This CDR3 reads CAWKDRQGDSGELFF. The CDR3 DNA reads TGTGCCTGGAAGGATAGACAGGGGGACTCCGGGGAGCTGTTTTTT.

This clone has a single count. J is TRBJ1-1 and V is TRBV30; the D is unclear. Per germline, CDR1 GTSNPN and CDR2 SVGIG (reference sequence). The CDR3 covers 11 residues. Trimming took 2 bases from V and 8 from J, leaving 9 bases between them. The CDR3 DNA is TGTGCCTGGAGTTCGCAGGTCGAAGCTTTCTTT. Amino acids: CAWSSQVEAFF.

This CDR3 is CASRASGSSYEQYF. CDR3 DNA: TGTGCCAGTAGGGCTAGCGGGAGCTCCTACGAGCAGTACTTC. V gene TRBV19 combines with J gene TRBJ2-7; 10 bases fit TRBD2. The CDR3 loop spans 14 amino acids. Germline V CDR1 and CDR2: LNHDA, SQIVND (reference sequence). After removal of 6 bases from V and 0 bases from J, the junction contained 2 bases not matched to a gene.

The chain employs TRBV29-1 and TRBJ2-3; TRBD2 might be the D (5 bases). Germline V gene sequence: CDR1 SQVTM, CDR2 ANQGSEA. The CDR3 consists of 15 residues. The V and J ends lost 0 bases and 0 bases respectively, with 10 bases between them. CDR3 DNA sequence: TGCAGCGTTGAAGATCCCCGGGAAAGCACAGATACGCAGTATTTT. Protein: CSVEDPRESTDTQYF.

The chain is built from TRBV4-1 and TRBJ1-1; 7 nucleotides align to TRBD1. The CDR3 extends over 13 amino acids. J was trimmed by 10 bases and V by 1 base; bases with no gene match: 6. Germline CDR1 and CDR2: MGHRA and YSYEKL. The chain's CDR3 is CASSQAKGTAAFF. The CDR3 nucleotides are TGCGCCAGCAGCCAAGCCAAGGGGACAGCAGCTTTCTTT.

The chain uses TRBV5-4 and TRBJ2-2; TRBD2 agrees at 11 bases. The trim removed 1 base at V and 6 bases at J, leaving 5 bases unmatched. CDR1 SGHNT and CDR2 YYREEE come from the germline V gene (reference sequence). This CDR3 is built from 16 residues. CDR3 DNA: TGTGCCAGCAGCTTGCTACTAGCGGGAGAATCCGGGGAGCTGTTTTTT. Translating gives CASSLLLAGESGELFF.

This clone was seen only once. J is TRBJ1-1 and V is TRBV4-3; D uncertain. V gave up 1 base and J gave up 5 bases, with 11 bases separating them. This CDR3 spans 14 amino acids. Germline V lookup: CDR1 LGHNA, CDR2 YSLEER. The CDR3 DNA sequence: TGCGCCAGCAGCCAAGGGCTTGTTATGACTGAAGCTTTCTTT. Protein: CASSQGLVMTEAFF.

This clone was recorded once. V is TRBV7-3 and J is TRBJ2-6; 7 nucleotides match TRBD2. Germline CDR1 reads SGHTA; CDR2 reads FQGTGA. V gave up 4 bases and J gave up 3 bases; unmatched junction bases: 0. The CDR3 has 14 residues. The CDR3 here is CASSWGGGANVLTF. Written as DNA, the CDR3 is TGTGCCAGCAGCTGGGGGGGTGGGGCCAACGTCCTGACTTTC.

This clone was seen once. The chain carries TRBV6-5 and TRBJ2-2; 8 positions agree with TRBD2. The germline V gene has CDR1 MNHEY and CDR2 SVGAGI. V was clipped by 6 bases and J by 4 bases; unmatched bases: 7. This CDR3 region has 15 residues. CDR3 sequence (DNA): TGTGCCAGCAGACCCGGGGGGGGGATCACCGGGGAGCTGTTTTTT. Its protein is CASRPGGGITGELFF.

The chain employs TRBV5-6 and TRBJ2-1, with D unclear. Germline V gene sequence: CDR1 SGHDT, CDR2 YYEEEE. V gave up 0 bases and J gave up 4 bases, with 8 bases separating them. The CDR3 contains 14 residues. Here the CDR3 DNA reads TGTGCCAGCAGCTTGGGAGTAGTGTACAATGAGCAGTTCTTC. Translating it yields CASSLGVVYNEQFF.

The rearrangement joins TRBV6-5 to TRBJ1-2; D call uncertain. Trimming removed 2 bases at V and 8 bases at J, with 12 bases between. The CDR3 is 13 amino acids. The germline V gene encodes CDR1 MNHEY and CDR2 SVGAGI. The CDR3 region is CASSYGEGPGYTF. The CDR3 region has the DNA TGTGCCAGCAGTTACGGCGAGGGCCCGGGCTACACCTTC.

The chain combines TRBV4-3 with TRBJ1-5, with 8 bases that match TRBD1. V was clipped by 1 base and J by 3 bases; unmatched bases: 5. Looked up from germline, CDR1 is LGHNA and CDR2 is YSLEER. This CDR3 contains 16 residues. The CDR3: CASSQGTGSDNQPQHF. In DNA, the CDR3 is TGCGCCAGCAGCCAAGGGACAGGGTCGGACAATCAGCCCCAGCATTTT.

J is TRBJ1-1 and V is TRBV11-2; the D gene is possibly TRBD1 (5 bases). V was pared by 8 bases and J by 6 bases, with 16 bases between. The CDR3 totals 13 residues. Germline-derived CDR1 and CDR2 are SGHAT and FQNNGV. CDR3 region: CASSAGLGPEAFF. The CDR3 DNA is TGTGCCAGCTCGGCGGGGCTGGGCCCTGAAGCTTTCTTT.

The gene calls are TRBV6-1 and TRBJ2-1; D ambiguous. CDR3 length: 13 amino acids. V was clipped by 1 base and J by 8 bases, with 9 bases between them. Germline lookup yields CDR1 MNHNS and CDR2 SASEGT. The DNA of the CDR3 is TGTGCCAGCAGTGAAGAGGAGTTAGATGAGCAGTTCTTC. The encoded protein is CASSEEELDEQFF.

The chain uses TRBV5-5 and TRBJ2-2; D is unresolved. CDR1 SGHKS and CDR2 YYEKEE come from the germline V gene (reference sequence). V lost 6 bases and J 1 base, leaving 4 bases between the germline ends. The CDR3 length is 12 residues. The CDR3 sequence is CASTRNTGELFF. DNA of the CDR3: TGTGCCAGCACCAGGAACACCGGGGAGCTGTTTTTT.

V usage is TRBV27 and J usage is TRBJ2-3; D is perhaps TRBD2 (5 bases). CDR3 length: 15 residues. V shed 6 bases and J shed 4 bases, with 17 bases lying between them. Germline CDR1 is MNHEY and CDR2 is SMNVEV (reference sequence). CDR3 sequence reads: CASRDSTRAPDTQYF. The CDR3 DNA reads as TGTGCCAGCAGGGACTCGACGAGGGCCCCAGATACGCAGTATTTT.

J is TRBJ2-5 and V is TRBV7-9; TRBD1 is a possible D gene (6 bases). V was cut by 1 base and J by 5 bases, with 14 bases left in between. In germline, CDR1 is SEHNR, CDR2 FQNEAQ (reference sequence). This CDR3 has 15 amino acids. The CDR3 region has the DNA TGTGCCAGCAGCTTAGTGGCAGGGGTGGAGGAGACCCAGTACTTC. As protein: CASSLVAGVEETQYF.

This rearrangement joins TRBV27 to TRBJ1-1; 7 bases map to TRBD1. This CDR3 spans 13 amino acids. V shed 6 bases, J shed 5 bases, and the junction held 6 bases outside the gene matches. CDR1 and CDR2 from the germline V gene are MNHEY and SMNVEV (reference sequence). This chain's CDR3 is CASRLYRGTEAFF. DNA for the CDR3: TGTGCCAGCAGACTATACAGGGGAACTGAAGCTTTCTTT.

V and J are TRBV7-9 and TRBJ2-7, with 7 bases fitting TRBD2. J was trimmed by 6 bases and V by 5 bases; bases with no gene match: 10. CDR3 length: 14 amino acids. Per the germline V gene, CDR1 is SEHNR and CDR2 is FQNEAQ (reference sequence). In DNA form, the CDR3 reads TGTGCCAGCAGCCTCTCAAGCGGGACCCTCGAGCAGTACTTC. It is translated as CASSLSSGTLEQYF.

This chain connects TRBV7-3 to TRBJ2-7, with a weak D call TRBD1 (5 bases). Trimming left V 5 bases short and J 3 bases short, with 11 bases between. The germline CDR1 and CDR2 sequences are SGHTA and FQGTGA. The CDR3 sequence is 13 residues long. CDR3 sequence: CASSQWGGYEQYF. DNA of the CDR3: TGTGCCAGCAGCCAATGGGGCGGCTACGAGCAGTACTTC. Combining the CDR3 with reference TRBV7-3 and TRBJ2-7 gives the whole variable domain GAGVSQTPSNKVTEKGKYVELRCDPISGHTALYWYRQSLGQGPEFLIYFQGTGAADDSGLPNDRFFAVRPEGSVSTLKIQRTERGDSAVYLCASSQWGGYEQYFGPGTRLTVT.

This chain connects TRBV25-1 to TRBJ2-2; 7 nucleotides agree with TRBD2. This CDR3 is 16 amino acids long. Trimming took 1 base from V and 6 from J; bases not matched to a gene: 8. In germline, CDR1 is MGHDK, CDR2 SYGVNS. The CDR3 DNA follows: TGTGCCAGCAGTGAATCCGGACTAGGTTTTTCCGGGGAGCTGTTTTTT. Translated: CASSESGLGFSGELFF.

The chain recombines TRBV9 with TRBJ2-2, with TRBD2 matching 7 bases. CDR3 length: 17 amino acids. The trim removed 0 bases at V and 2 bases at J, leaving 7 bases unmatched. Germline V lookup: CDR1 SGDLS, CDR2 YYNGEE. CDR3 coding DNA: TGTGCCAGCAGCGTAGCTAAGCTAGCGGCAAACACCGGGGAGCTGTTTTTT. Its translation: CASSVAKLAANTGELFF. The whole variable domain, filled in from reference TRBV9 and TRBJ2-2, reads DSGVTQTPKHLITATGQRVTLRCSPRSGDLSVYWYQQSLDQGLQFLIQYYNGEERAKGNILERFSAQQFPDLHSELNLSSLELGDSALYFCASSVAKLAANTGELFFGEGSRLTVL.

V and J are TRBV28 and TRBJ2-3; TRBD2 might be the D (5 bases). This CDR3 contains 15 residues. Germline CDR1 reads MDHEN; CDR2 reads SYDVKM. V was cut by 1 base and J by 5 bases, with 13 bases left in between. The DNA of the CDR3 is TGTGCCAGCAGTTTATTCGGACCGAGGGTAGATACGCAGTATTTT. Translating gives CASSLFGPRVDTQYF.

V gene TRBV4-1 combines with J gene TRBJ2-2; 12 nucleotides match TRBD1. The junction had 9 bases not matched to a gene; V was cut back by 6 bases and J by 7 bases. CDR1 is MGHRA and CDR2 is YSYEKL in the germline V gene. The CDR3 has 16 amino acids. CDR3 in DNA: TGCGCCAGCAGACACCGGGACAGGGGGCGCGACGGGGAGCTGTTTTTT. Protein sequence: CASRHRDRGRDGELFF.